This T cell receptor (beta chain) was profiled in a study of vaccination and CD4 T cells after COVID-19. Study context: Overlapping SARS-CoV-2, HCoV-NL63, HCoV-OC43 and HCoV-229E spike peptides were used to stimulate cells.

Researchers used the Oncomine TCR Beta short-read assay to sequence DNA from cultured CD4+ T cells. In TCRdb, the PCR reads were re-called with MiXCR into one record per CDR3 protein. Of fewer than 15,000 distinct CDR3 sequences listed, about 41% are singletons. This CDR3 comprises 14 residues. Per germline, CDR1 MNHEY and CDR2 SMNVEV (reference sequence). V dropped 7 bases and J dropped 1 base, with 13 bases sitting between them. Specified treatment: roughly nine-day PBMC culture with coronavirus spike peptide pools or control peptides (ViraFEST assay). For this clonotype: Antigen specificity is unknown.

The origin of this receptor is a human donor with COVID-19. The input for sequencing was cultured CD4+ T cells from blood, taken after SARS-CoV-2 vaccination. The V gene is TRBV27, the J gene TRBJ1-1; D gene unclear. The CDR3 DNA reads as TGTGCCAGCACCAACCGGGTCGGGAACACTGAAGCTTTCTTT. Translating gives CASTNRVGNTEAFF.